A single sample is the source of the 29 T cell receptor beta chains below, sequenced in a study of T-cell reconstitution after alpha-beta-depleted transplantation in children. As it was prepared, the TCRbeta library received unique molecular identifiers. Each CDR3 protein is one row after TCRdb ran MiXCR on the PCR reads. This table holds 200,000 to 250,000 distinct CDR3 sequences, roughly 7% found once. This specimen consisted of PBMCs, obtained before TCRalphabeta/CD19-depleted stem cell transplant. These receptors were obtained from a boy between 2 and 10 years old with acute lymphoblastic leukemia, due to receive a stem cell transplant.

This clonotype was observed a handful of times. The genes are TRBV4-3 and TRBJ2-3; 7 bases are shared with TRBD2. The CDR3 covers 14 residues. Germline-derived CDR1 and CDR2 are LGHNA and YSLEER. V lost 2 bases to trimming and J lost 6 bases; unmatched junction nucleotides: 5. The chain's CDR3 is CASSQWGGSDTQYF. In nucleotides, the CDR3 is TGCGCCAGCAGCCAATGGGGGGGATCGGATACGCAGTATTTT.

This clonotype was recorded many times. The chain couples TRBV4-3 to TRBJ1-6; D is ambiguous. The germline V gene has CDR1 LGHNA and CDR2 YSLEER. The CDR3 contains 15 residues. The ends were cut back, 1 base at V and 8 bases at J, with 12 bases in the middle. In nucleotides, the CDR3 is TGCGCCAGCAGCCAAGTTTACGGGTTCGATTCACCCCTCCACTTT. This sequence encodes CASSQVYGFDSPLHF.

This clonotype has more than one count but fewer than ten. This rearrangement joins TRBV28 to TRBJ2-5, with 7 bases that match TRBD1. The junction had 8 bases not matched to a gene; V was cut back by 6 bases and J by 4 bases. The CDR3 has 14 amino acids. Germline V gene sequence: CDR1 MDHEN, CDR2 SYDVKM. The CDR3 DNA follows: TGTGCCAGCAGCCGACAACAGGGGCCAGAGACCCAGTACTTC. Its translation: CASSRQQGPETQYF.

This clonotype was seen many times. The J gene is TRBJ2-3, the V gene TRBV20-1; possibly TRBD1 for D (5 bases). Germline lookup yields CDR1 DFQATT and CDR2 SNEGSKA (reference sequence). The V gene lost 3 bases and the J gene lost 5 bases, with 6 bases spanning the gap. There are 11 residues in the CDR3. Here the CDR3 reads CSARTEDTQYF. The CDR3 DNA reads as TGCAGTGCTAGGACAGAAGATACGCAGTATTTT.

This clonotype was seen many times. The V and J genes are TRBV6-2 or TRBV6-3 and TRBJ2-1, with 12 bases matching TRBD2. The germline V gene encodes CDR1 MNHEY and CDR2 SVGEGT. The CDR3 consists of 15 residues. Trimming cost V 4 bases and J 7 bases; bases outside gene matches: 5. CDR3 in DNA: TGTGCCAGCAGTTCGACTAGCGGGAGCTGGAATGAGCAGTTCTTC. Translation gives CASSSTSGSWNEQFF.

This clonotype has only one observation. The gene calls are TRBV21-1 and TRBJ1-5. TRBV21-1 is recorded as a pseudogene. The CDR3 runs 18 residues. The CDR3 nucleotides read TGTGCCAGCAGCAAAGGGGGACTCACCTTTCCCCATAACCAGCCCCAGCATTTT. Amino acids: CASSKGGLTFPHNQPQHF.

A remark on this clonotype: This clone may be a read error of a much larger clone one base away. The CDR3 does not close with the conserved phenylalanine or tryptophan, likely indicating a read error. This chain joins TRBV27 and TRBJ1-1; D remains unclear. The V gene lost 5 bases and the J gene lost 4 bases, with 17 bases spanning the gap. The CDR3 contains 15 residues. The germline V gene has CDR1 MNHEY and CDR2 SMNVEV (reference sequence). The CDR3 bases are TGTGCCAGCAGTCCGAGCCGGACGGTTGGCACTGAAGCTTTCTTA. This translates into CASSPSRTVGTEAFL.

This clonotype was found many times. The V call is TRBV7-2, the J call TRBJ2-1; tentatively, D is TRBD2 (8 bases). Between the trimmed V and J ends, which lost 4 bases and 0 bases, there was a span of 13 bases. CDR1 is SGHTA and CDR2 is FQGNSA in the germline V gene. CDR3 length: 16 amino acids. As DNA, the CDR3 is TGTGCCAGCAGCTACGGGAGGGACAGCTCCTACAATGAGCAGTTCTTC. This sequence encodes CASSYGRDSSYNEQFF.

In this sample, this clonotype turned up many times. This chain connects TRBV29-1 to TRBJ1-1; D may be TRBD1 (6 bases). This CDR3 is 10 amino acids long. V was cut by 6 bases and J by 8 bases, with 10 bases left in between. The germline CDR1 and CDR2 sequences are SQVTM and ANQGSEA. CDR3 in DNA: TGCAGCGTGGGACACCTAGAAGCTTTCTTT. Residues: CSVGHLEAFF.

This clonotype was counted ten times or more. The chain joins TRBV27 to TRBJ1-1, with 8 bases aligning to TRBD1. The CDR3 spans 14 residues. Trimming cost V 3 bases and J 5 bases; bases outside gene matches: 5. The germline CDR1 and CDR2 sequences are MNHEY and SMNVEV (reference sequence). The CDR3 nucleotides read TGTGCCAGCAGTTTTGGTCAGGGGGCAACTGAAGCTTTCTTT. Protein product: CASSFGQGATEAFF.

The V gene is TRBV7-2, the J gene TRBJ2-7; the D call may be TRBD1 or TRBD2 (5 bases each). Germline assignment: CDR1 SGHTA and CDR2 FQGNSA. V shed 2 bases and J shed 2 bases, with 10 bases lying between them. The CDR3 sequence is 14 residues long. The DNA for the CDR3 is TGTGCCAGCAGCTTATGCCAGGGACCCTACGAGCAGTACTTC. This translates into CASSLCQGPYEQYF. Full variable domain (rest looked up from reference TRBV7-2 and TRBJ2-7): GAGVSQSPSNKVTEKGKDVELRCDPISGHTALYWYRQSLGQGLEFLIYFQGNSAPDKSGLPSDRFSAERTGGSVSTLTIQRTQQEDSAVYLCASSLCQGPYEQYFGPGTRLTVT.

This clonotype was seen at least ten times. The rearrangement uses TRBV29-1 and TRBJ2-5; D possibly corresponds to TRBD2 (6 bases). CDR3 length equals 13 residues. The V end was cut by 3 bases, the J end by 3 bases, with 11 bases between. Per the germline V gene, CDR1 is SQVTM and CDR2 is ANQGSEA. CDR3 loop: CSVDGGSKETQYF. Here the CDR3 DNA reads TGCAGCGTTGACGGGGGTTCGAAAGAGACCCAGTACTTC. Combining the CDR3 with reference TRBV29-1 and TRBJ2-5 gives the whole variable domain SAVISQKPSRDICQRGTSLTIQCQVDSQVTMMFWYRQQPGQSLTLIATANQGSEATYESGFVIDKFPISRPNLTFSTLTVSNMSPEDSSIYLCSVDGGSKETQYFGPGTRLLVL.

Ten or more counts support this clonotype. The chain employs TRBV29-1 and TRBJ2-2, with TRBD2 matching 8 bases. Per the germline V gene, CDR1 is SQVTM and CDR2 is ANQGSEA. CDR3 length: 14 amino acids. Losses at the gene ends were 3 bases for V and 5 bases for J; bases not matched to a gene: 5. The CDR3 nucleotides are TGCAGCGTTGAGCGGGGGGTCGAAACCGGGGAGCTGTTTTTT. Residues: CSVERGVETGELFF.

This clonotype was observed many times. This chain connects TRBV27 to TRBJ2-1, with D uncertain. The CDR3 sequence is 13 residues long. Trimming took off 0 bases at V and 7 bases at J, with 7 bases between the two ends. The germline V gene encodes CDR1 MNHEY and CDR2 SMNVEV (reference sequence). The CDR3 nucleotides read TGTGCCAGCAGTTTATCGTGGGCGAATGAGCAGTTCTTC. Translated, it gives CASSLSWANEQFF.

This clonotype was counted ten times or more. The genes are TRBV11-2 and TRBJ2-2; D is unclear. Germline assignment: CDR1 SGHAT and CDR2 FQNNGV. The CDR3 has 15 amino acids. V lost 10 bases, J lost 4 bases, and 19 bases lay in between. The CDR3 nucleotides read TGTGCCACCGGACCCCGAGGCTATTCCACCGGGGAGCTGTTTTTT. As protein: CATGPRGYSTGELFF.

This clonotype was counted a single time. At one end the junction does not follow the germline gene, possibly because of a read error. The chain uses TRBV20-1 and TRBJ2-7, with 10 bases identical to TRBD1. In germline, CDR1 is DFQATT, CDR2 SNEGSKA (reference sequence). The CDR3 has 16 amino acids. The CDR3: CCARDSWGQGIYEQYF. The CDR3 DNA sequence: TGCTGTGCTAGAGATAGTTGGGGACAGGGGATCTACGAGCAGTACTTC.

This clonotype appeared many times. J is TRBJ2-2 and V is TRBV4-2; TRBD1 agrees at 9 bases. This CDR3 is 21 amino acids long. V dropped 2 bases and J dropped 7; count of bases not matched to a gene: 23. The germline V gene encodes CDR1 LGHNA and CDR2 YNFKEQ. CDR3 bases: TGTGCCAGCAGCCAAATCCGGACAGGGGATTGGCGGGGGAGGATCGGCGGGGAGCTGTTTTTT. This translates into CASSQIRTGDWRGRIGGELFF.

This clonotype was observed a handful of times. CDR3 DNA: TGTGCCAGCAGCCAGCTCCGGGGCCACTCCCCTTTGAACACTGAAGCTTTCTTT. Its protein is CASSQLRGHSPLNTEAFF. This chain uses TRBV5-6 with TRBJ1-1; a weak D match, TRBD1 (5 bases). This CDR3 comprises 18 residues. Trimming cost V 4 bases and J 0 bases, with 22 bases left between them. CDR1 is SGHDT and CDR2 is YYEEEE in the germline V gene.

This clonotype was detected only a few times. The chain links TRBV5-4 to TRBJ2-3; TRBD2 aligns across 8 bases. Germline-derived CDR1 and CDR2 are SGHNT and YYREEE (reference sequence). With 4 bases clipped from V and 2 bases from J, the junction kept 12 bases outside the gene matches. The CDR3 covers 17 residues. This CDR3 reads CASSPTLGGGLTDTQYF. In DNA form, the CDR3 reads TGTGCCAGCAGCCCAACTCTCGGGGGGGGCCTCACAGATACGCAGTATTTT.

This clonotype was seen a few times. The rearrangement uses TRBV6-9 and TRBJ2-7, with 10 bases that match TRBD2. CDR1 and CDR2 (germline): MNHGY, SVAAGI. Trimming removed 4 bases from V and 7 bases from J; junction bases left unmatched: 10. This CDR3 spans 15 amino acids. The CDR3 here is CASSFLSGGAGEQYF. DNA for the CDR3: TGTGCCAGCAGTTTCCTCAGCGGGGGGGCGGGAGAGCAGTACTTC.

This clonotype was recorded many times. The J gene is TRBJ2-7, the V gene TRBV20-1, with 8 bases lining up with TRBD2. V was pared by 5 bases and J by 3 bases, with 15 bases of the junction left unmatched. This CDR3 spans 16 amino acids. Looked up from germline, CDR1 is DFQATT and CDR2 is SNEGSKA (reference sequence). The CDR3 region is CSAGPLERGRFYEQYF. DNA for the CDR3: TGCAGTGCTGGACCCCTGGAGCGGGGGCGTTTCTACGAGCAGTACTTC.

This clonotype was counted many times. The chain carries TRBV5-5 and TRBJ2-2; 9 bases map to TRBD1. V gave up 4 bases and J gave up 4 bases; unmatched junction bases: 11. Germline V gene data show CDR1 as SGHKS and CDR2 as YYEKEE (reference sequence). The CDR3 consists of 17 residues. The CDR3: CASSNEPGQGSTGELFF. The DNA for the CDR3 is TGTGCCAGCAGCAACGAGCCGGGACAGGGAAGCACCGGGGAGCTGTTTTTT.

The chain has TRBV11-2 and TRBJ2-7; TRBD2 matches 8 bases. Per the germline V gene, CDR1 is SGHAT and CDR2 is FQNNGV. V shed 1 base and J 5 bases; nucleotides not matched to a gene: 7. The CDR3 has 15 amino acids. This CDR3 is CASSLVGGGSDEQYV. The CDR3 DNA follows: TGTGCCAGCAGCTTAGTTGGCGGGGGGAGCGACGAGCAGTACGTC.

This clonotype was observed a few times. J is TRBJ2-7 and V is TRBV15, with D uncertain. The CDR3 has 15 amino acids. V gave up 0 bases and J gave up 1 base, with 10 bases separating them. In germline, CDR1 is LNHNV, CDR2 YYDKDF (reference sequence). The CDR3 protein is CATSRDLLMSYEQYF. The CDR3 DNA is TGTGCCACCAGCAGAGATCTGTTAATGTCCTACGAGCAGTACTTC. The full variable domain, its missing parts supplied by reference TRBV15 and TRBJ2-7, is DAMVIQNPRYQVTQFGKPVTLSCSQTLNHNVMYWYQQKSSQAPKLLFHYYDKDFNNEADTPDNFQSRRPNTSFCFLDIRSPGLGDTAMYLCATSRDLLMSYEQYFGPGTRLTVT.

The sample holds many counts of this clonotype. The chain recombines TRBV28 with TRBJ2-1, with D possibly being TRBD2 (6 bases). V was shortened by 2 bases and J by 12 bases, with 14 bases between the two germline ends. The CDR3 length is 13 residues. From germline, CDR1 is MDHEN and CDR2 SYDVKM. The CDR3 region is CASSLITPAGQFF. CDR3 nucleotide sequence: TGTGCCAGCAGTTTAATCACCCCAGCGGGGCAGTTCTTC.

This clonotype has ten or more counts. The CDR3 coding sequence is TGTGCCAGCAGTTTAAGTTCTGAAGCTTTCTTT. This gives the protein CASSLSSEAFF. This chain joins TRBV28 and TRBJ1-1; D uncertain. The CDR3 contains 11 residues. Between the trimmed V and J ends, which lost 2 bases and 6 bases, there was a span of 4 bases. Germline CDR1 is MDHEN and CDR2 is SYDVKM.

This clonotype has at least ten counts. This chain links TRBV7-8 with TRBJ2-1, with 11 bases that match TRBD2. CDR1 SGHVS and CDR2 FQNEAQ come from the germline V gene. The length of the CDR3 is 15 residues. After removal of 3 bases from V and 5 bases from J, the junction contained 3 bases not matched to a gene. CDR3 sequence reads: CASSFPGLADNEQFF. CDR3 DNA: TGTGCCAGCAGCTTTCCGGGACTAGCGGACAATGAGCAGTTCTTC.

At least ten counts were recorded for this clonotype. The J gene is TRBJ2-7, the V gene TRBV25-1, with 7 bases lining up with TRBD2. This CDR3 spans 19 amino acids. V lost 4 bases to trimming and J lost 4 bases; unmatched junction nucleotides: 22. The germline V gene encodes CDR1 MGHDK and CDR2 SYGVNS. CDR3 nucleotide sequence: TGTGCCAGCAGTGCCCTACGGATGATGGGAGGGACGGGGGAATACGAGCAGTACTTC. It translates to CASSALRMMGGTGEYEQYF.

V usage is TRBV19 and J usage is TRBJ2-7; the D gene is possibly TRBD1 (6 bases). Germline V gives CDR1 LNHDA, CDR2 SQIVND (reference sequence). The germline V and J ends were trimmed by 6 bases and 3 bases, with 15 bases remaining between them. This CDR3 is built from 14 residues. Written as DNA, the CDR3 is TGTGCCAGTAGGAGGACAGTTAGGGGCTACGAGCAGTACTTC. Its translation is CASRRTVRGYEQYF. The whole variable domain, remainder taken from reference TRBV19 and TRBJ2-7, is DGGITQSPKYLFRKEGQNVTLSCEQNLNHDAMYWYRQDPGQGLRLIYYSQIVNDFQKGDIAEGYSVSREKKESFPLTVTSAQKNPTAFYLCASRRTVRGYEQYFGPGTRLTVT.